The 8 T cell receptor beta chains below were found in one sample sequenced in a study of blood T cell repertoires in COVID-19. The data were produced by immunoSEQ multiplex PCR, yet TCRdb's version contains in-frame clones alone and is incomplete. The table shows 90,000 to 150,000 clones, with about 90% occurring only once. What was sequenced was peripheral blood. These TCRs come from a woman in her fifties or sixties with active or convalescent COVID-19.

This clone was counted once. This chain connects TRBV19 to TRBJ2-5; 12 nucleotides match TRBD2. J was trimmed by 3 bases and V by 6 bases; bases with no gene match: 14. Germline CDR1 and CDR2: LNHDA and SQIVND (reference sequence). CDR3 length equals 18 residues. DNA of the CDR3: TGTGCCAGTAGATCCGGAACTAGCGGGAGGTTCTTGGAAGAGACCCAGTACTTC. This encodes CASRSGTSGRFLEETQYF.

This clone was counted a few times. CDR3 bases: TGTGCCAGCAGTTTGAACCGGAATCAGCCCCAGCATTTT. This translates into CASSLNRNQPQHF. V is TRBV27 and J is TRBJ1-5, with unresolved D. The CDR3 length is 13 residues. With 3 bases removed from V and 4 bases from J, the gap between germline ends came to 7 bases. CDR1 is MNHEY and CDR2 is SMNVEV in the germline V gene (reference sequence).

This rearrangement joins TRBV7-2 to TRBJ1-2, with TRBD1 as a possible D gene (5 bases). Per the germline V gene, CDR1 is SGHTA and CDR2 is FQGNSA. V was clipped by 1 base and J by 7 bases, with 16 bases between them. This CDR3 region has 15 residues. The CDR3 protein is CASSLDWGGDSGYTF. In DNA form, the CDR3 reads TGTGCCAGCAGCTTAGATTGGGGTGGGGACTCTGGCTACACCTTC.

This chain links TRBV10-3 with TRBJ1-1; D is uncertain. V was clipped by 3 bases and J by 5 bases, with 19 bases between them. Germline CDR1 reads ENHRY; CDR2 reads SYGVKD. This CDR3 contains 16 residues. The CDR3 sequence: CAISEHLARRATEAFF. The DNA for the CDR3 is TGTGCCATCAGTGAACATTTGGCCCGCCGAGCGACTGAAGCTTTCTTT.

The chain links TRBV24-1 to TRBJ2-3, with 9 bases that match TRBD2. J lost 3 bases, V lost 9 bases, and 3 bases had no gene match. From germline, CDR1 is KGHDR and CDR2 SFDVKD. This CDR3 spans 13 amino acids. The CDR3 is CATLAGRTDTQYF. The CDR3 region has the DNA TGTGCCACCCTAGCGGGACGGACAGATACGCAGTATTTT.

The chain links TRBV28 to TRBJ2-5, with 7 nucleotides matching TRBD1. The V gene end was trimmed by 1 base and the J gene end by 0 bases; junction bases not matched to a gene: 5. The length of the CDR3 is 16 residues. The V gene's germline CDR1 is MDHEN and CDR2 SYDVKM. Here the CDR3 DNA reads TGTGCCAGCAGTTTATTTGCAGGGGGTAACCAAGAGACCCAGTACTTC. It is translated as CASSLFAGGNQETQYF.

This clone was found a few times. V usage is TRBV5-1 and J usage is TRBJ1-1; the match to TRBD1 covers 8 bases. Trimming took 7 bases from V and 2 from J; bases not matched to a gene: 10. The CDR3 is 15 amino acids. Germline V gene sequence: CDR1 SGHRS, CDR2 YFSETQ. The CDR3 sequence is CASGPLQGVNTEAFF. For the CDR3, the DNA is TGCGCCAGCGGACCCCTACAGGGGGTTAACACTGAAGCTTTCTTT.

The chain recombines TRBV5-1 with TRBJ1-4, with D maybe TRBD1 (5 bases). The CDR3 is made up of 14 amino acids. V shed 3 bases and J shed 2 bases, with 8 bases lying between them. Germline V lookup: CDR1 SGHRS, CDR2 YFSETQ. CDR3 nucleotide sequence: TGCGCCAGCAGCTCCGGGGGGACTAATGAAAAACTGTTTTTT. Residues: CASSSGGTNEKLFF.